This T cell receptor (beta chain) was profiled in a study of monozygotic twins with inflammatory bowel disease. Study-wide points: The existence of one strong signal or clonotype linked to IBD lacked support. Researchers were unable to tell different T cell subtypes apart.

Per individual sample, eight separate reactions were used to make cDNA. The UMIs contained a 6-nucleotide sample barcode. They were added by template switching during cDNA synthesis. TCRdb re-called the 5' RACE reads and catalogs CDR3 proteins one per entry, DNA excluded. The sample yields roughly 200,000 distinct CDR3 sequences, of which the top ten take up approximately 1.6%. As regards this clonotype: Its specificity is not known.

The CDR3 is 16 amino acids. CDR1 is SEHNR, CDR2 FQNEAQ, per germline (reference sequence). The rearrangement uses TRBV7-9 and TRBJ2-2; TCRdb proposes TRBD2, but this gene call is untestable without DNA. The sample was blood. This clonotype was obtained from a human donor with ulcerative colitis or Crohn's disease, or a healthy co-twin of an affected twin (not recorded which). CDR3 protein: CASRPITGPHTGELFF. The full variable domain, in which reference TRBV7-9 and TRBJ2-2 provide the parts outside the CDR3, is DTGVSQNPRHKITKRGQNVTFRCDPISEHNRLYWYRQTLGQGPEFLTYFQNEAQLEKSRLLSDRFSAERPKGSFSTLEIQRTEQGDSAMYLCASRPITGPHTGELFFGEGSRLTVL.